Detailed here is one T cell receptor beta chain. V was clipped by 7 bases and J by 6 bases; unmatched bases: 15. This CDR3 contains 15 residues. The V gene's germline CDR1 is LNHDA and CDR2 SQIVND (reference sequence). MiXCR was run by TCRdb on the 5' RACE reads, yielding one entry per CDR3 protein. The sample has under 550,000 distinct CDR3 sequences, 15% to 20% seen once. These data originate in a study of T-cell memory formation after mild COVID-19. The source material was PBMCs or a T cell subset sorted from them (not recorded which). This receptor was taken from an adult woman who had mild COVID-19 (a few samples of this study predate the infection). Cell type and time point are not known. The chain combines TRBV19 with TRBJ2-7; 7 nucleotides align to TRBD2. CDR3 in DNA: TGTGCCAGTACCCAAGGAACGGGGGGTAAGGGCGAGCAGTACTTC. Protein sequence: CASTQGTGGKGEQYF.